The 30 T cell receptor beta chains below were found in one sample sequenced in a study of CD8+ T cells in alopecia areata. Reverse transcribed after extraction, RNA yielded cDNA as the sequencing template. Sequencing used immunoSEQ multiplex PCR; TCRdb keeps in-frame clones, though not all of them. The repertoire holds about 190,000 clones, roughly three fifths seen once, with 0.65% to 0.7% in the top ten. The treatment: oral pan-JAK inhibitor, 5-10 mg twice daily. This specimen consisted of CD4+ T cells sorted from blood, obtained at week 4, from a patient treated with tofacitinib. The origin of the receptors is a human donor with alopecia areata.

The gene calls are TRBV29-1 and TRBJ2-2, with TRBD2 as a possible D gene (6 bases). The CDR3 totals 14 residues. Trimming removed 7 bases at V and 0 bases at J, with 12 bases between. CDR1 is SQVTM and CDR2 is ANQGSEA in the germline V gene. This CDR3 is CSATWGANTGELFF. CDR3 DNA: TGCAGCGCCACTTGGGGGGCGAACACCGGGGAGCTGTTTTTT.

The chain links TRBV5-6 to TRBJ1-2, with D maybe TRBD1 (5 bases). Germline V gives CDR1 SGHDT, CDR2 YYEEEE. This CDR3 spans 13 amino acids. V was clipped by 2 bases and J by 3 bases, with 8 bases between them. CDR3 in amino acids: CASSLDSYYGYTF. DNA for the CDR3: TGTGCCAGCAGCTTAGACAGCTACTATGGCTACACCTTC.

The V call is TRBV6-1, the J call TRBJ1-1; tentatively, D is TRBD1 (5 bases). Trimming pared 4 bases from V and 1 base from J, leaving 7 bases between. Per germline, CDR1 MNHNS and CDR2 SASEGT. CDR3 length: 13 amino acids. For the CDR3, the DNA is TGTGCCAGCAGTGGACAGCCGAACACTGAAGCTTTCTTT. It specifies CASSGQPNTEAFF.

This chain links TRBV2 with TRBJ2-1, with no clear D. Germline lookup yields CDR1 SNHLY and CDR2 FYNNEI. V lost 4 bases and J 0 bases, leaving 10 bases between the germline ends. The CDR3 is made up of 15 amino acids. CDR3: CASSVMGYSYNEQFF. CDR3 in DNA: TGTGCCAGCAGTGTGATGGGGTACTCCTACAATGAGCAGTTCTTC.

J is TRBJ2-2 and V is TRBV27, with TRBD2 matching over 8 bases. Germline V lookup: CDR1 MNHEY, CDR2 SMNVEV (reference sequence). The ends lost 2 bases at V and 7 bases at J; junction bases unmatched: 6. The CDR3 runs to 15 residues. CDR3 sequence (DNA): TGTGCCAGCAGTTTACGGACTAGCCAGCTCGGGGAGCTGTTTTTT. Translating gives CASSLRTSQLGELFF.

The chain has TRBV30 and TRBJ1-1; no reliable D call. Germline V CDR1 and CDR2: GTSNPN, SVGIG (reference sequence). The CDR3 spans 15 residues. Trimming left V 4 bases short and J 6 bases short, with 21 bases between. The DNA for the CDR3 is TGTGCCTGGACGGGGTACGAGGGTTCACTCGCTGAAGCTTTCTTT. The encoded protein is CAWTGYEGSLAEAFF.

The gene calls are TRBV5-1 and TRBJ2-5, with D possibly being TRBD2 (5 bases). The V gene's germline CDR1 is SGHRS and CDR2 YFSETQ. This CDR3 contains 14 residues. V was clipped by 4 bases and J by 5 bases, with 15 bases between them. The CDR3 sequence: CASSPGPGGETQYF. The CDR3 DNA is TGCGCCAGCAGCCCAGGACCAGGAGGTGAGACCCAGTACTTC.

This clone was picked up a small number of times. The CDR3 region is CASSLGGGYTF. Here the CDR3 DNA reads TGTGCCAGCAGCTTAGGGGGTGGCTACACCTTC. This chain connects TRBV7-8 to TRBJ1-2; D is ambiguous. Germline loops: CDR1 SGHVS, CDR2 FQNEAQ. This CDR3 spans 11 amino acids. The ends were cut back, 1 base at V and 7 bases at J, with 4 bases in the middle.

V is TRBV27 and J is TRBJ2-2; no clear D. Germline V lookup: CDR1 MNHEY, CDR2 SMNVEV (reference sequence). The CDR3 extends over 13 amino acids. V lost 5 bases and J lost 4, with 8 bases in between. The CDR3 protein is CASSPIGTGELFF. The DNA of the CDR3 is TGTGCCAGCAGTCCCATTGGCACCGGGGAGCTGTTTTTT.

The rearrangement links TRBV30 to TRBJ1-5, with TRBD1 as a possible D gene (6 bases). CDR1 and CDR2 from the germline V gene are GTSNPN and SVGIG (reference sequence). V was cut by 0 bases and J by 7 bases, with 13 bases left in between. The CDR3 consists of 14 residues. CDR3 DNA: TGTGCCTGGAGTGTACTAGGGGGGACGCAGCCCCAGCATTTT. It translates to CAWSVLGGTQPQHF.

This clone was detected a few times. The chain is built from TRBV29-1 and TRBJ2-5; tentatively, D is TRBD1 (6 bases). Trimming took 7 bases from V and 4 from J, leaving 13 bases between them. CDR1 and CDR2 (germline): SQVTM, ANQGSEA. The CDR3 runs to 12 residues. CDR3 amino acids: CSAGQQSETQYF. CDR3 in DNA: TGCAGCGCAGGACAGCAGTCAGAGACCCAGTACTTC.

This clone was seen just once. The rearrangement links TRBV9 to TRBJ1-1; D uncertain. The CDR3 has 14 amino acids. V shed 0 bases and J shed 1 base, with 7 bases lying between them. Germline CDR1 reads SGDLS; CDR2 reads YYNGEE. The CDR3 is CASSVDGGNTEAFF. The CDR3 nucleotides read TGTGCCAGCAGCGTAGACGGAGGGAACACTGAAGCTTTCTTT.

This clone was seen once. The rearrangement joins TRBV23-1 to TRBJ2-7, with 7 bases lining up with TRBD2. TRBV23-1 falls under the ORF class, with uncertain function. Trimming cost V 4 bases and J 4 bases; bases outside gene matches: 28. CDR3 length: 21 amino acids. CDR3: CASSRKGPPLEARERRYEQYF. The DNA for the CDR3 is TGCGCCAGCAGTCGAAAGGGACCCCCCTTGGAGGCGCGGGAGCGAAGGTACGAGCAGTACTTC.

V gene TRBV4-1 combines with J gene TRBJ1-5; 9 positions agree with TRBD1. This CDR3 contains 18 residues. With 1 base clipped from V and 4 bases from J, the junction kept 11 bases outside the gene matches. Germline values: CDR1 MGHRA, CDR2 YSYEKL. CDR3 sequence: CASSQADFIGTGNQPQHF. CDR3 DNA: TGCGCCAGCAGCCAAGCGGATTTTATTGGGACAGGGAATCAGCCCCAGCATTTT.

The CDR3 DNA sequence: TGTGCCGGGGACCGGGAGCCCTACAATGAGCAGTTCTTC. Translation gives CAGDREPYNEQFF. This chain links TRBV30 with TRBJ2-1; perhaps TRBD2 as D (6 bases). Germline CDR1 is GTSNPN and CDR2 is SVGIG (reference sequence). Between the trimmed V and J ends, which lost 8 bases and 2 bases, there was a span of 13 bases. The CDR3 totals 13 residues.

This clone was found a few times. Distinct nucleotide sequences in the sample also encode this CDR3. V and J are TRBV5-1 and TRBJ2-1; TRBD2 matches 9 bases. CDR3 length equals 15 residues. The trim removed 0 bases at V and 4 bases at J, leaving 2 bases unmatched. From germline, CDR1 is SGHRS and CDR2 YFSETQ. In DNA, the CDR3 is TGCGCCAGCAGCTTGGGACTAGCGGCTTACAATGAGCAGTTCTTC. Residues: CASSLGLAAYNEQFF.

The chain recombines TRBV27 with TRBJ2-7; 7 bases are a match to TRBD2. From germline, CDR1 is MNHEY and CDR2 SMNVEV (reference sequence). The CDR3 loop spans 15 amino acids. With 2 bases clipped from V and 3 bases from J, the junction kept 7 bases outside the gene matches. The CDR3 nucleotides are TGTGCCAGCAGTTTACTGGCTAGCGGATACTACGAGCAGTACTTC. It codes for CASSLLASGYYEQYF.

The chain uses TRBV6-1 and TRBJ2-4; 8 bases fit TRBD2. From germline, CDR1 is MNHNS and CDR2 SASEGT. V lost 2 bases and J lost 8; bases outside the gene matches: 5. There are 14 residues in the CDR3. In nucleotides, the CDR3 is TGTGCCAGCAGTGAAAGCGGGAGAAGAGACATTCAGTACTTC. Protein product: CASSESGRRDIQYF.

The rearrangement uses TRBV7-2 and TRBJ1-2; maybe TRBD1 (5 bases). The V gene's germline CDR1 is SGHTA and CDR2 FQGNSA. The V gene lost 5 bases and the J gene lost 8 bases, with 21 bases spanning the gap. This CDR3 comprises 15 residues. The CDR3 coding sequence is TGTGCCAGCAGCCTTGATGACAGACCCGCAAGAGGCTACACCTTC. It encodes CASSLDDRPARGYTF.

V gene TRBV9 combines with J gene TRBJ2-7, with D unresolved. In germline, CDR1 is SGDLS, CDR2 YYNGEE. CDR3 length: 14 amino acids. Trimming left V 1 base short and J 2 bases short, with 10 bases between. CDR3 region: CASSVFDTAYEQYF. The CDR3 DNA sequence: TGTGCCAGCAGCGTATTCGACACAGCCTACGAGCAGTACTTC. Using reference TRBV9 and TRBJ2-7 for the parts outside the CDR3, the full variable domain is DSGVTQTPKHLITATGQRVTLRCSPRSGDLSVYWYQQSLDQGLQFLIQYYNGEERAKGNILERFSAQQFPDLHSELNLSSLELGDSALYFCASSVFDTAYEQYFGPGTRLTVT.

V gene TRBV2 combines with J gene TRBJ1-3; D unresolved. Germline CDR1 reads SNHLY; CDR2 reads FYNNEI. V lost 5 bases and J 0 bases, leaving 14 bases between the germline ends. This CDR3 is 16 amino acids long. For the CDR3, the DNA is TGTGCCAGCAGTAAACACAGCGGGTTCTCTGGAAACACCATATATTTT. This codes for CASSKHSGFSGNTIYF.

The CDR3 DNA follows: TGTGCCAGCAGCGACTCGCCGGGCACAGATACGCAGTATTTT. Its translation is CASSDSPGTDTQYF. The chain employs TRBV14 and TRBJ2-3; the D is unclear. Trimming took 5 bases from V and 1 from J, leaving 10 bases between them. Germline CDR1 reads SGHDN; CDR2 reads FVKESK. The CDR3 totals 14 residues.

This chain joins TRBV30 and TRBJ1-2; no clear D. V was trimmed by 8 bases and J by 2 bases, leaving 12 bases between them. The CDR3 loop spans 12 amino acids. Germline assignment: CDR1 GTSNPN and CDR2 SVGIG (reference sequence). The CDR3 DNA sequence: TGTGCCAGCTTGAGTGCCAACTATGGCTACACCTTC. This sequence encodes CASLSANYGYTF.

This chain joins TRBV7-2 and TRBJ2-7; tentatively, D is TRBD1 (5 bases). The V end was cut by 2 bases, the J end by 2 bases, with 7 bases between. The length of the CDR3 is 13 residues. From germline, CDR1 is SGHTA and CDR2 FQGNSA. DNA for the CDR3: TGTGCCAGCAGCTTAAGGGGTCCCTACGAGCAGTACTTC. Its protein is CASSLRGPYEQYF.

The sample holds one count of this clone. This chain connects TRBV15 to TRBJ2-7; D possibly uses TRBD1 or TRBD2 (6 bases each). The CDR3 length is 14 residues. Trimming pared 0 bases from V and 4 bases from J, leaving 10 bases between. Germline values: CDR1 LNHNV, CDR2 YYDKDF (reference sequence). The CDR3, as DNA: TGTGCCACCAGCAGAGATAAGGGGGGTTACGAGCAGTACTTC. It yields the protein CATSRDKGGYEQYF.

CDR3 nucleotides: TGTGCCAGCAGCGTAAATCCGGAGGAGGGCGAGCAGTACTTC. Translating gives CASSVNPEEGEQYF. The chain carries TRBV9 and TRBJ2-7, with D possibly TRBD2 on 6 matching bases. The germline CDR1 and CDR2 sequences are SGDLS and YYNGEE. This CDR3 spans 14 amino acids. The ends were cut back, 1 base at V and 6 bases at J, with 14 bases in the middle.

The rearrangement joins TRBV30 to TRBJ2-5; the match to TRBD2 covers 9 bases. Germline V lookup: CDR1 GTSNPN, CDR2 SVGIG (reference sequence). CDR3 length: 16 residues. The V gene end was trimmed by 1 base and the J gene end by 1 base; junction bases not matched to a gene: 7. The CDR3, as DNA: TGTGCCTGGAGTGCAGGGACTAGCTCGATCCAAGAGACCCAGTACTTC. The encoded protein is CAWSAGTSSIQETQYF.

The chain carries TRBV7-2 and TRBJ2-1, with D possibly TRBD2 on 5 matching bases. V was clipped by 3 bases and J by 0 bases, with 6 bases between them. The germline V gene encodes CDR1 SGHTA and CDR2 FQGNSA. There are 14 residues in the CDR3. The CDR3 nucleotides are TGTGCCAGCAGCTTCAGCGGCTCCTACAATGAGCAGTTCTTC. As protein: CASSFSGSYNEQFF.

V is TRBV7-2 and J is TRBJ1-2; 8 nucleotides match TRBD1. Germline CDR1 is SGHTA and CDR2 is FQGNSA. The CDR3 runs 15 residues. Trimming took 2 bases from V and 0 from J; bases not matched to a gene: 2. CDR3 coding DNA: TGTGCCAGCAGCTTAACAGGGGGGGCTAACTATGGCTACACCTTC. This translates into CASSLTGGANYGYTF.

CDR3: CASSLRGYYSNQPQHF. DNA for the CDR3: TGTGCCAGCAGTTTACGGGGGTATTATAGCAATCAGCCCCAGCATTTT. The rearrangement links TRBV27 to TRBJ1-5, with D maybe TRBD1 (5 bases). The CDR3 is 16 amino acids. Trimming left V 2 bases short and J 0 bases short, with 11 bases between. Germline CDR1 is MNHEY and CDR2 is SMNVEV (reference sequence).